Each of the 31 T cell receptor beta chains below was sequenced from the same sample in a study of read filtering for tumor transcriptome and immune sequencing. From roughly 0.4 ug of RNA, a library with molecular barcoded alpha/delta and beta/gamma adaptors was made. TCRdb used MiXCR to reprocess the reads, holding one entry per CDR3 protein. In the table there are about 130,000 distinct CDR3 sequences, 13% of which are singletons. The sequencing input was a population of CD138-negative cells sorted from bone marrow. The receptors come from a donor over 35 with multiple myeloma.

The sample holds a few counts of this clonotype. This sequence joins TRBV5-6 and TRBJ2-6; no reliable D call. Germline lookup yields CDR1 SGHDT and CDR2 YYEEEE. The CDR3 covers 17 residues. V was shortened by 4 bases and J by 0 bases, with 14 bases between the two germline ends. CDR3 nucleotides: TGTGCCAGCAGCAGCCTGGACGGGCACTCTGGGGCCAACGTCCTGACTTTC. The encoded protein is CASSSLDGHSGANVLTF.

This clonotype was picked up a small number of times. The J gene is TRBJ2-5, the V gene TRBV24-1; 7 positions agree with TRBD1. CDR1 is KGHDR and CDR2 is SFDVKD in the germline V gene. J gave up 5 bases and V 4 bases, and 12 bases lay outside the gene matches. The CDR3 is 16 amino acids. The CDR3 spells CATSESGTDLQETQYF. The CDR3, as DNA: TGTGCCACCAGTGAGTCCGGGACAGACCTTCAGGAGACCCAGTACTTC.

V gene TRBV9 combines with J gene TRBJ2-1; unclear D gene. The ends were cut back, 3 bases at V and 4 bases at J, with 5 bases in the middle. Germline V gene data show CDR1 as SGDLS and CDR2 as YYNGEE. CDR3 length: 12 residues. The DNA of the CDR3 is TGTGCCAGCAGCGGGATATACAATGAGCAGTTCTTC. Translating it yields CASSGIYNEQFF.

This clonotype was observed at least ten times. V usage is TRBV20-1 and J usage is TRBJ1-2; D remains unclear. V was trimmed by 2 bases and J by 4 bases, leaving 8 bases between them. The CDR3 consists of 12 residues. From germline, CDR1 is DFQATT and CDR2 SNEGSKA (reference sequence). DNA for the CDR3: TGCAGTGCTAGAACCGGGAGCTATGGCTACACCTTC. It yields the protein CSARTGSYGYTF.

V and J are TRBV2 and TRBJ2-3, with TRBD2 as a possible D gene (6 bases). Between the trimmed V and J ends, which lost 6 bases and 1 base, there was a span of 11 bases. Germline CDR1 reads SNHLY; CDR2 reads FYNNEI. The CDR3 has 14 residues. In DNA, the CDR3 is TGTGCCAGCAGAGGGGACTCCCGCACAGATACGCAGTATTTT. This translates into CASRGDSRTDTQYF.

This clonotype was counted many times. V and J are TRBV20-1 and TRBJ1-2; D is undetermined. Trimming took 5 bases from V and 4 from J, leaving 17 bases between them. There are 14 residues in the CDR3. Germline CDR1 and CDR2: DFQATT and SNEGSKA (reference sequence). As DNA, the CDR3 is TGCAGTGCTCCCCCGATAGGGCAGGCCTATGGCTACACCTTC. Translating it yields CSAPPIGQAYGYTF.

Ten or more counts support this clonotype. This chain connects TRBV6-6 to TRBJ1-5; 7 bases are shared with TRBD1. V gave up 8 bases and J gave up 4 bases; unmatched junction bases: 8. The CDR3 has 14 amino acids. From germline, CDR1 is MNHNY and CDR2 SVGAGI (reference sequence). The CDR3, as DNA: TGTGCCAGCGCCGAGGGGGCCGGAAATCAGCCCCAGCATTTT. Amino acid sequence: CASAEGAGNQPQHF.

This clonotype came up many times. The chain joins TRBV5-1 to TRBJ2-1; D not resolved. The CDR3 extends over 15 amino acids. Germline lookup yields CDR1 SGHRS and CDR2 YFSETQ. Trimming stripped 1 base from V and 6 bases from J, with 14 bases between. As DNA, the CDR3 is TGCGCCAGCAGCTTGCGTTCCCTAGGACCCAATGAGCAGTTCTTC. Protein: CASSLRSLGPNEQFF.

This clonotype was detected ten times or more. The chain recombines TRBV11-2 with TRBJ2-3; D is uncertain. The length of the CDR3 is 13 residues. The V end lost 5 bases, the J end lost 6 bases, and 12 bases lay between the germline ends. Germline V CDR1 and CDR2: SGHAT, FQNNGV. CDR3 loop: CASSVRLRDTQYF. CDR3 nucleotides: TGTGCCAGCAGCGTCAGACTGAGGGATACGCAGTATTTT.

This clonotype was seen repeatedly, ten times or more. The V and J genes are TRBV5-1 and TRBJ2-7; 10 nucleotides match TRBD1. V shed 0 bases and J 5 bases; nucleotides not matched to a gene: 2. The CDR3 has 14 amino acids. The germline V gene encodes CDR1 SGHRS and CDR2 YFSETQ. The CDR3 protein is CASSLGDRGHEQYF. The CDR3 DNA reads TGCGCCAGCAGCTTGGGGGACAGGGGCCACGAGCAGTACTTC.

Ten or more counts support this clonotype. This rearrangement joins TRBV10-2 to TRBJ1-5; TRBD1 is a possible D gene (5 bases). Germline CDR1 and CDR2: WSHSY and SAAADI. Trimming cost V 0 bases and J 4 bases, with 10 bases left between them. The CDR3 runs to 15 residues. In DNA form, the CDR3 reads TGCGCCAGCAGTGAGTCGGGGCACCGAAATCAGCCCCAGCATTTT. Translated: CASSESGHRNQPQHF.

This clonotype was picked up many times. The J gene is TRBJ2-1, the V gene TRBV13; tentatively, D is TRBD2 (6 bases). Trimming left V 7 bases short and J 5 bases short, with 18 bases between. CDR3 length: 15 amino acids. Germline-derived CDR1 and CDR2 are PRHDT and FYEKMQ (reference sequence). CDR3 loop: CASKPRGKVDNEQFF. The CDR3 DNA reads TGTGCCAGCAAACCCCGGGGGAAGGTCGACAATGAGCAGTTCTTC.

This clonotype has a count of ten or more. The V call is TRBV5-6, the J call TRBJ1-4; 9 bases agree with TRBD1. Germline lookup yields CDR1 SGHDT and CDR2 YYEEEE. There are 15 residues in the CDR3. The V segment lost 4 bases and the J segment 3 bases; nucleotides outside the gene matches: 4. CDR3 amino acids: CASSPRTGANEKLFF. In DNA, the CDR3 is TGTGCCAGCAGCCCTCGGACAGGGGCTAATGAAAAACTGTTTTTT.

This clonotype was recorded many times. Here the CDR3 DNA reads TGTGCTAGTGGTTTGGGAGGGGGACGTGAGCAGTTCTTC. Translated: CASGLGGGREQFF. The chain combines TRBV12-5 with TRBJ2-1; possibly TRBD1 for D (6 bases). Trimming removed 1 base from V and 9 bases from J, with 10 bases in between. Germline V gene data show CDR1 as LGHNT and CDR2 as FRNRAP. The CDR3 length is 13 residues.

This clonotype has just a few counts. The rearrangement joins TRBV18 to TRBJ2-7, with 10 bases lining up with TRBD2. Germline CDR1 KGHSH, CDR2 LQKENI. The CDR3 loop spans 18 amino acids. V was pared by 3 bases and J by 4 bases, with 15 bases of the junction left unmatched. The CDR3 protein is CASSPLTSGIRDAYEQYF. In DNA, the CDR3 is TGTGCCAGCTCACCTTTAACTAGCGGGATCCGTGATGCTTACGAGCAGTACTTC.

There are many counts of this clonotype. The chain combines TRBV20-1 with TRBJ2-3, with no clear D. The germline V gene has CDR1 DFQATT and CDR2 SNEGSKA (reference sequence). The CDR3 covers 15 residues. The ends were cut back, 5 bases at V and 0 bases at J, with 15 bases in the middle. The CDR3 protein is CSAALAETSTDTQYF. The CDR3, as DNA: TGCAGTGCTGCACTGGCGGAAACTAGCACAGATACGCAGTATTTT.

This clonotype was recorded a few times. Given a much more abundant clone one base away, this may be a read error. The CDR3 bases are TGCAGCGTTGGTGCTTCCATGAACACTGAAGCTTTCTTT. Protein: CSVGASMNTEAFF. The V gene is TRBV29-1, the J gene TRBJ1-1; no firm D call. Trimming left V 4 bases short and J 0 bases short, with 9 bases between. Germline-derived CDR1 and CDR2 are SQVTM and ANQGSEA. The CDR3 consists of 13 residues.

This clonotype has more than one count but fewer than ten. J is TRBJ1-1 and V is TRBV5-4, with 9 positions matching TRBD1. The CDR3 runs 15 residues. Germline V gene sequence: CDR1 SGHNT, CDR2 YYREEE (reference sequence). V dropped 4 bases and J dropped 1; count of bases not matched to a gene: 5. The CDR3 nucleotides read TGTGCCAGCAGCACCGACAGGGGGGCGAACACTGAAGCTTTCTTT. Its translation is CASSTDRGANTEAFF.

This clonotype was seen at least ten times. The CDR3, as DNA: TGTGCCAGCAGTTCCTCAGAGACCCAGTACTTC. Translating gives CASSSSETQYF. The chain combines TRBV7-9 with TRBJ2-5; D call uncertain. Germline V gene sequence: CDR1 SEHNR, CDR2 FQNEAQ (reference sequence). Trimming shortened V by 6 bases and J by 4 bases, and 6 bases separated the two germline ends. The CDR3 loop spans 11 amino acids.

At least ten counts were recorded for this clonotype. The genes are TRBV29-1 and TRBJ1-4, with 10 bases that match TRBD1. V dropped 5 bases and J dropped 5; count of bases not matched to a gene: 2. The CDR3 loop spans 13 amino acids. CDR1 is SQVTM, CDR2 ANQGSEA, per germline. The CDR3 sequence: CSVQGQGNEKLFF. For the CDR3, the DNA is TGCAGCGTTCAGGGACAGGGGAATGAAAAACTGTTTTTT.

Many counts were recorded for this clonotype. The genes are TRBV20-1 and TRBJ1-4; unclear D gene. The CDR3 consists of 14 residues. CDR1 and CDR2 (germline): DFQATT, SNEGSKA (reference sequence). V was trimmed by 5 bases and J by 8 bases, leaving 18 bases between them. This CDR3 reads CSAPSAADREKLFF. CDR3 coding DNA: TGCAGTGCTCCCTCCGCGGCTGACCGGGAAAAACTGTTTTTT.

The V gene is TRBV20-1, the J gene TRBJ2-1, with TRBD1 matching over 9 bases. V trimming: 1 base; J trimming: 0 bases; junction bases outside the gene matches: 16. In germline, CDR1 is DFQATT, CDR2 SNEGSKA (reference sequence). The CDR3 has 20 residues. The CDR3 nucleotides read TGCAGTGCTAGAGTGGGGGAGGGACAGGGAAGCTGGGCCTCCTACAATGAGCAGTTCTTC. Protein product: CSARVGEGQGSWASYNEQFF.

This clonotype was counted many times. This chain connects TRBV7-2 to TRBJ1-5; D might be TRBD1 (6 bases). This CDR3 is 15 amino acids long. Looked up from germline, CDR1 is SGHTA and CDR2 is FQGNSA. The V and J ends lost 3 bases and 2 bases respectively, with 11 bases between them. The DNA of the CDR3 is TGTGCCAGCAGCTTGGGGGGGCAACGCAATCAGCCCCAGCATTTT. Translated: CASSLGGQRNQPQHF. Filled out from reference TRBV7-2 and TRBJ1-5, the complete variable domain reads GAGVSQSPSNKVTEKGKDVELRCDPISGHTALYWYRQSLGQGLEFLIYFQGNSAPDKSGLPSDRFSAERTGGSVSTLTIQRTQQEDSAVYLCASSLGGQRNQPQHFGDGTRLSIL.

Comments on this clonotype: At one boundary the junction diverges from the germline segment, which might be a read error. The chain links TRBV28 to TRBJ2-2; a weak D match, TRBD2 (5 bases). Per the germline V gene, CDR1 is MDHEN and CDR2 is SYDVKM. The CDR3 has 12 residues. The chain's CDR3 is CASSPYTGELSF. CDR3 coding DNA: TGTGCCAGCAGTCCTTACACCGGGGAGCTGTCTTTT. The entire variable domain, with the rest obtained from reference TRBV28 and TRBJ2-2, is as follows: DVKVTQSSRYLVKRTGEKVFLECVQDMDHENMFWYRQDPGLGLRLIYFSYDVKMKEKGDIPEGYSVSREKKERFSLILESASTNQTSMYLCASSPYTGELSFGEGSRLTVL.

This clonotype was recorded at least ten times. This chain links TRBV6-1 with TRBJ2-3, with 8 bases lining up with TRBD2. Unmatched junction bases numbered 7, after V lost 5 bases and J lost 9 bases. There are 13 residues in the CDR3. CDR1 is MNHNS, CDR2 SASEGT, per germline. The CDR3 is CASSPGGAGTQYF. The DNA for the CDR3 is TGTGCCAGCAGTCCCGGGGGGGCCGGCACGCAGTATTTT.

There are many counts of this clonotype. The V gene is TRBV5-4, the J gene TRBJ2-1; the D is unclear. CDR1 is SGHNT, CDR2 YYREEE, per germline (reference sequence). The CDR3 loop spans 17 amino acids. The ends were cut back, 4 bases at V and 2 bases at J, with 19 bases in the middle. The CDR3 coding sequence is TGTGCCAGCAGCCAACCCGAAGCCGCTGCGCCCTACAATGAGCAGTTCTTC. It yields the protein CASSQPEAAAPYNEQFF. The full variable domain, with the rest looked up from reference TRBV5-4 and TRBJ2-1, is ETGVTQSPTHLIKTRGQQVTLRCSSQSGHNTVSWYQQALGQGPQFIFQYYREEENGRGNFPPRFSGLQFPNYSSELNVNALELDDSALYLCASSQPEAAAPYNEQFFGPGTRLTVL.

Points on this clonotype: It may be a read error: a sequence one base away is much more abundant. The V gene is TRBV29-1, the J gene TRBJ2-3; 7 bases align to TRBD1. Trimming removed 6 bases from V and 4 bases from J; junction bases left unmatched: 7. The germline gives CDR1 SQVTM, CDR2 ANQGSEA. The CDR3 consists of 13 residues. The CDR3 nucleotides read TGCAGCGTCATATTGACAGGGTCAGATACGCAGTATTTT. Its translation: CSVILTGSDTQYF.

This clonotype was detected ten times or more. This chain uses TRBV2 with TRBJ1-5; no definite D call. Germline assignment: CDR1 SNHLY and CDR2 FYNNEI. The CDR3 length is 11 residues. V shed 5 bases and J shed 5 bases, with 4 bases lying between them. The CDR3: CASSLDQPQHF. The CDR3, as DNA: TGTGCCAGCAGTCTGGATCAGCCCCAGCATTTT.

This clonotype was observed many times. The chain carries TRBV6-5 and TRBJ2-1; 8 bases align to TRBD2. V dropped 6 bases and J dropped 5; count of bases not matched to a gene: 9. This CDR3 comprises 15 residues. Per germline, CDR1 MNHEY and CDR2 SVGAGI. The CDR3, as DNA: TGTGCCAGCAGCAATGGAGCGGGAGTCCACAATGAGCAGTTCTTC. It specifies CASSNGAGVHNEQFF.

On this clonotype: A single base separates this from a much larger clone, so it may be a read error. V gene TRBV5-1 combines with J gene TRBJ2-3; D perhaps matches TRBD2 (5 bases). This CDR3 is 15 amino acids long. Looked up from germline, CDR1 is SGHRS and CDR2 is YFSETQ. V was trimmed by 0 bases and J by 5 bases, leaving 13 bases between them. In DNA form, the CDR3 reads TGCGCCAGCAGCTTGGTCGGGGAATTGTTAGATACGCAGTATTTT. Protein sequence: CASSLVGELLDTQYF.

In its sample, this clonotype was seen many times. This chain connects TRBV13 to TRBJ2-1; TRBD2 agrees at 10 bases. This CDR3 is 14 amino acids long. Germline CDR1 and CDR2: PRHDT and FYEKMQ (reference sequence). V shed 8 bases, J shed 8 bases, and the junction held 9 bases outside the gene matches. CDR3 nucleotide sequence: TGTGCCAGCGGGCGTAGCAGCGGGAGGGATGAGCAGTTCTTC. It codes for CASGRSSGRDEQFF.